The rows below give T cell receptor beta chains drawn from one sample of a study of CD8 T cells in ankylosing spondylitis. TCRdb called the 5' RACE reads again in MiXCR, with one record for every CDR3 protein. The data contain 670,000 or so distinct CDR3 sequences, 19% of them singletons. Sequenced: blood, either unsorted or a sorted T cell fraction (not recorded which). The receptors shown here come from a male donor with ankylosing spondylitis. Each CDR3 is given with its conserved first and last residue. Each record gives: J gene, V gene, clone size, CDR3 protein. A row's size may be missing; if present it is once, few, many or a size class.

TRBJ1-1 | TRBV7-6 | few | CASSPRVGGTEAFF
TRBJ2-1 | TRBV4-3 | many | CASSQGRFSYNEQFF
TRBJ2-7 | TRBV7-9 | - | CATESGTGFPEQYF
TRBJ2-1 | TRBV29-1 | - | CSADGGSYNEQFF
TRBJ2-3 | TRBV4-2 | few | CASSQELDRDTQYF
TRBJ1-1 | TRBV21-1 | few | CAINDSQNTEAFF
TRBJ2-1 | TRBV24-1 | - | CATSDFSGRGGSYNEQFF
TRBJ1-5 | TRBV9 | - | CASSVGVGFEPQHF
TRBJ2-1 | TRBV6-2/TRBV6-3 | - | CASSLGSPIYNEQFF
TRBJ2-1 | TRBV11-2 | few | CASSHGRSYNEQFF
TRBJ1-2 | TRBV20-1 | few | CSAPPQGVNYGYTF
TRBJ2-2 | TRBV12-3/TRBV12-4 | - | CASKLKADTGELFF
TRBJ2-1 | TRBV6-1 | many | CASTLTSGDPYNEQFF
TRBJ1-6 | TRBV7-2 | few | CASRHSGRINSPLHF
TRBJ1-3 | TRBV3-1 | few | CASSQDSNYPSGNTIYF
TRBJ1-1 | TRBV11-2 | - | CASSLGFVGGMNTEAFF
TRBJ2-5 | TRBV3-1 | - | CASSQDGGAETQYF
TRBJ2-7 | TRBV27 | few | CASSFGFGDPYEQYF
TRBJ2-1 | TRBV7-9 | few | CASSATGVEQFF
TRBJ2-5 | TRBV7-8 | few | CASSLVYYRGGRETQYF
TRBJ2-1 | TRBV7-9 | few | CATEPGTGSYNEQFF
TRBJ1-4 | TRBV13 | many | CASSPGQGAEKLFF
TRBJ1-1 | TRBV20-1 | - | CGASGGVWAFF
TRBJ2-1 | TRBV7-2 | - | CASSLEGEGYNEQFF
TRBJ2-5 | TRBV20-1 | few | CSATGPDREAQYF
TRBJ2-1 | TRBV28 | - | CASSLTERNNEQFF
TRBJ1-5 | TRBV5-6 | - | CASSFRRNQPQHF
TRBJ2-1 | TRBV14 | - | CASSQFRSDFDEQFF
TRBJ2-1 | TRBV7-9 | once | CASSLAGSLNEQFF
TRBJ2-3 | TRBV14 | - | CASSPGWGESTDTQYF
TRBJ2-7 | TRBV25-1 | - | CASSVPRGPGEEQYF
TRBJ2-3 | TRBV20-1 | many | CSARDWVSSGTTDTQYF
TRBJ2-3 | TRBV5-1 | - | CASSLVVEGTQYF
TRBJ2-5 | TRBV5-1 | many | CASSERGGRETQYF
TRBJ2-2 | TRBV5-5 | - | CASSIRLAENTGELFF
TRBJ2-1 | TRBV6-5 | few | CASSTDPWSEQFF
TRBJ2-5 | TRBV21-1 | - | CASSKEGFGTQYF
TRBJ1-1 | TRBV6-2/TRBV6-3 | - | CASRGQPHWEAFF
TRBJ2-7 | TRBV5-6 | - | CASSWGGGRYEQYF
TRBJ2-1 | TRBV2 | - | CASSETGGDEQFF
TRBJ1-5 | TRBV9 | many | CASSPGVNQPQHF
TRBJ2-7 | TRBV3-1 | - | CASSPRYEGAEQYF
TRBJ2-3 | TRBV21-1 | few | CASSELPAGGPLTDTQYF
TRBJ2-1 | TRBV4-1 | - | CASSQTRTGRVSYNEQFF
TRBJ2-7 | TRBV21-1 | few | CASSKLLAPGEQYF
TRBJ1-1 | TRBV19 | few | CASSILQRTEAFF
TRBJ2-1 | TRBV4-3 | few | CASSQATGGAYNEQFF
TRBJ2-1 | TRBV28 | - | CASSQTSGGYSYNEQFF
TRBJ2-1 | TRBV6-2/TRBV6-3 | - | CASTGGQTYNEQFF
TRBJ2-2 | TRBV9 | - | CASSISRDRGHNTGELFF
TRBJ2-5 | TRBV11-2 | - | CASSLEASPAQYF
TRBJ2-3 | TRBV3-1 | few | CASTLAGGLDDTQYF
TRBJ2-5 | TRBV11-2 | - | CASSPTTSGVQETQYF
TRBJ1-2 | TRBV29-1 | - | CSGREQGPNYGYTF